This T cell receptor (beta chain) came from a study of T-cell memory formation after mild COVID-19. Study overall: Largely, TCR clusters stayed within a single donor.

Germline V gene lookup returns CDR1 MNHEY and CDR2 SMNVEV (reference sequence). V was trimmed by 7 bases and J by 2 bases, leaving 10 bases between them. CDR3 length: 13 amino acids. This clonotype was observed a few times. The antigen remains undetermined. Using its own MiXCR run on the 5' RACE reads, TCRdb lists one record per CDR3 protein. This table holds under 300,000 distinct CDR3 sequences, over 15% found once. The study's findings and limits: Contracting clones from day 15 to 85 showed balanced CD4/CD8; later expanders favored CD4+.

The TCR comes from a man aged 18 to 30 who had mild COVID-19 (a few samples of this study predate the infection). Cell type and time point are not known. The chain uses TRBV27 and TRBJ2-3; D is unclear. The sample taken for sequencing was PBMCs or a T cell subset sorted from them (not recorded which). CDR3 coding DNA: TGTGCCAGCATGCGTGGTTTCACAGATACGCAGTATTTT. Amino acids: CASMRGFTDTQYF.